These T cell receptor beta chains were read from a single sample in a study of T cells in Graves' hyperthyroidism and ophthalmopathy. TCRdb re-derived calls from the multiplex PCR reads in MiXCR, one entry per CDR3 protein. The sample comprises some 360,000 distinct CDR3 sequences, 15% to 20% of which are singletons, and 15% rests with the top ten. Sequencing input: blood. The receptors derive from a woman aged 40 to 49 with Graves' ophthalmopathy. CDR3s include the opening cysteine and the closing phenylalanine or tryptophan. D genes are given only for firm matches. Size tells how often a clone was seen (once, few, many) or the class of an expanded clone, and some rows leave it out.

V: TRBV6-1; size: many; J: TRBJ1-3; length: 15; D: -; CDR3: CASRLQGSSGNTIYF; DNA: TGTGCCAGCAGGCTACAGGGATCCTCTGGAAACACCATATATTTT
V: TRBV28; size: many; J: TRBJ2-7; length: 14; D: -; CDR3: CASSPSRTGYEQYF; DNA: TGTGCCAGCAGCCCTAGCCGGACGGGGTACGAGCAGTACTTC
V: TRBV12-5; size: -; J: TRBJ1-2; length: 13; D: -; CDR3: CASGPDSSYGYTF; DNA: TGTGCTAGTGGTCCGGACAGTTCCTATGGCTACACCTTC
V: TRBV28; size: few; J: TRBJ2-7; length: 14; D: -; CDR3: CASSQGPAPREQYF; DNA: TGCGCCAGCAGCCAGGGACCAGCTCCTCGGGAGCAGTACTTC
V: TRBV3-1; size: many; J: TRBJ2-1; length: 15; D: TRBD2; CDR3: CASSQGAGGLNEQFF; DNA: TGTGCCAGCAGCCAAGGAGCGGGAGGGCTAAATGAGCAGTTCTTC
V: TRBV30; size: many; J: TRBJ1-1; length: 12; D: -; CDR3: CAWSTRDTEAFF; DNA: TGTGCCTGGAGTACCAGGGACACTGAAGCTTTCTTT
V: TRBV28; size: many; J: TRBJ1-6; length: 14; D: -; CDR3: CASSLSQGDSPLHF; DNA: TGTGCCAGCAGTTTGAGCCAGGGAGACTCACCCCTCCACTTT
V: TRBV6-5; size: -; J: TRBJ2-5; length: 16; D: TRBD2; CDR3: CASSIGGLGSIETQYF; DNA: TGTGCCAGCAGCATAGGGGGACTAGGGAGCATCGAGACCCAGTACTTC
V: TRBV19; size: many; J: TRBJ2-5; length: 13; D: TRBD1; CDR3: CASTMRQGETQYF; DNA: TGTGCCAGTACGATGCGACAGGGAGAGACCCAGTACTTC
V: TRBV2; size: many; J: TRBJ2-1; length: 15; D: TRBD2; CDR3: CASSEETSGTNEQFF; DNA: TGTGCCAGCAGTGAAGAAACGAGCGGGACCAATGAGCAGTTCTTC
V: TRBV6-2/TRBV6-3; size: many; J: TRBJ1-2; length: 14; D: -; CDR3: CASSSRNQGDGYTF; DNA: TGTGCCAGCAGCTCCCGTAATCAAGGAGATGGCTACACCTTC
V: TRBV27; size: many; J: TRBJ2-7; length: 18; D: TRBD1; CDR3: CASSPAPGTGVRNYEQYF; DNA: TGTGCCAGCAGTCCAGCCCCCGGGACAGGGGTCCGAAACTACGAGCAGTACTTC
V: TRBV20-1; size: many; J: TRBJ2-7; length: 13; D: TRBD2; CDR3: CSAVSGRSYEQYF; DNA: TGCAGTGCTGTGAGCGGGAGGTCGTACGAGCAGTACTTC
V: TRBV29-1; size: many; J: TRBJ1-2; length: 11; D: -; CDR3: CSVAVFYGYTF; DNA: TGCAGCGTGGCAGTTTTCTATGGCTACACCTTC
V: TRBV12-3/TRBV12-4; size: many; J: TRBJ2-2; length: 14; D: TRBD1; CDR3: CASRRTGNTGELFF; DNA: TGTGCCAGCAGAAGGACAGGGAACACCGGGGAGCTGTTTTTT
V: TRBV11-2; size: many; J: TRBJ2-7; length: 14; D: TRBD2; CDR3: CASSPRTRGYEQYF; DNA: TGTGCCAGCAGCCCTCGGACTAGAGGATACGAGCAGTACTTC
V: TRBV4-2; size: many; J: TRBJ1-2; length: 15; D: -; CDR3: CASSQDVGEVYGYTF; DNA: TGTGCCAGCAGCCAAGACGTAGGGGAGGTCTATGGCTACACCTTC
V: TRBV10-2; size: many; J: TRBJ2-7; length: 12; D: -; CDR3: CASTLNDYEQYF; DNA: TGCGCCAGCACCCTGAATGACTACGAGCAGTACTTC
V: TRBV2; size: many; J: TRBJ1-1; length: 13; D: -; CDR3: CASSESRQGEAFF; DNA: TGTGCCAGCAGTGAAAGTCGGCAGGGCGAAGCTTTCTTT
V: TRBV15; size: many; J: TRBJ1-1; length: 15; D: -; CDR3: CATSRAVQGGTEAFF; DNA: TGTGCCACCAGCAGAGCGGTCCAGGGCGGGACTGAAGCTTTCTTT
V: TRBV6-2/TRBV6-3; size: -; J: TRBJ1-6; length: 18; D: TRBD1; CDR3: CASSYSGYRGGADSPLHF; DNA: TGTGCCAGCAGTTACTCGGGTTATAGAGGGGGCGCCGATTCACCCCTCCACTTT
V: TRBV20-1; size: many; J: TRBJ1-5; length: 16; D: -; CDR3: CSAHNDRRSRNQPQHF; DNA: TGCAGTGCCCATAATGACCGGCGAAGCCGCAATCAGCCCCAGCATTTT
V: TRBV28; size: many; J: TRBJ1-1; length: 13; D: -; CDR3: CASTLKIYTEAFF; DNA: TGTGCCAGCACCCTGAAAATCTACACTGAAGCTTTCTTT
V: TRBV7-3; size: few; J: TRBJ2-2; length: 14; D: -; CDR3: CASSLEDNIGELFF; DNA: TGTGCCAGCAGCTTGGAGGACAACATCGGGGAGCTGTTTTTT
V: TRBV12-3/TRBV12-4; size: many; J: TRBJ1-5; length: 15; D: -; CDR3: CASSLGGDSNQPQHF; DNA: TGTGCCAGCAGTTTAGGCGGAGATAGCAATCAGCCCCAGCATTTT
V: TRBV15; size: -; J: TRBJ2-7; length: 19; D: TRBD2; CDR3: CATSRGWTSGRRSWYEQYF; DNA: TGTGCCACCAGCAGAGGCTGGACTAGCGGGAGAAGGTCATGGTACGAGCAGTACTTC
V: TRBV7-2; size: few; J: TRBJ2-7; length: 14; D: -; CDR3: CATSLGPGRYEQYF; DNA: TGTGCCACCTCATTGGGCCCGGGGCGATACGAGCAGTACTTC
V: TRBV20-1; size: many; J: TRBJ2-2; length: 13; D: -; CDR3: CSASGHGTGELFF; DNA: TGCAGTGCCTCCGGCCATGGCACCGGGGAGCTGTTTTTT
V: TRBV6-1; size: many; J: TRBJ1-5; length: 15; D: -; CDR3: CASNGAGGLRQPQHF; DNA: TGTGCCAGCAACGGGGCCGGGGGGCTGAGGCAGCCCCAGCATTTT
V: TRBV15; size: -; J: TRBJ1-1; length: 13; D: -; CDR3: CATSREARTEAFF; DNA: TGTGCCACCAGCAGAGAGGCGAGAACGGAAGCTTTCTTT
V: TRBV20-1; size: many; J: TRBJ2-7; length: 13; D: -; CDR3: CSVEGPVGYEQYF; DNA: TGCAGTGTCGAGGGACCGGTGGGCTACGAGCAGTACTTC
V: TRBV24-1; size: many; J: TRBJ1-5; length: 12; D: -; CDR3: CATSEPYREMHF; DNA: TGTGCCACCAGTGAACCCTACCGGGAGATGCATTTT
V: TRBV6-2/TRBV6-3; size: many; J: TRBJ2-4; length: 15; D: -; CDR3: CASSYGSFAKNIQYF; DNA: TGTGCCAGCAGTTACGGATCGTTTGCCAAAAACATTCAGTACTTC
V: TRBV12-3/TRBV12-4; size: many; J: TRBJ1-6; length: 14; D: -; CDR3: CASSPGGGEAPLHF; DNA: TGTGCCAGCAGTCCCGGGGGGGGGGAGGCACCCCTCCACTTT
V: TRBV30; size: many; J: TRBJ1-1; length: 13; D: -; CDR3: CAWSVTENTEAFF; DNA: TGTGCCTGGAGTGTGACGGAGAACACTGAAGCTTTCTTT
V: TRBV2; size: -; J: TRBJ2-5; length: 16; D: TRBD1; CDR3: CASSDMSAGGQETQYF; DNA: TGTGCCAGCAGTGATATGTCGGCAGGGGGACAGGAGACCCAGTACTTC
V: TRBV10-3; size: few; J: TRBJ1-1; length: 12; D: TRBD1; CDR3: CAISEDRVGAFF; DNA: TGTGCCATCAGCGAGGACAGGGTGGGGGCTTTCTTT
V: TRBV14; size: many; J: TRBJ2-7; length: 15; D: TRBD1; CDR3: CASSSLRQGSYEQYF; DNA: TGTGCCAGCTCCTCACTTCGACAGGGGTCCTACGAGCAGTACTTC
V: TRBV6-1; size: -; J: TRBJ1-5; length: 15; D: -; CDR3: CASRRLGGANQPQHF; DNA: TGTGCCAGCAGGAGGTTGGGGGGGGCCAATCAGCCCCAGCATTTT
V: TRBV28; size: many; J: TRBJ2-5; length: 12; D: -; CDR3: CASIRPGETQYF; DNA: TGTGCCAGCATCCGGCCAGGGGAGACCCAGTACTTC
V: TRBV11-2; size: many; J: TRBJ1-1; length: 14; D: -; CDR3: CASSLDPQRRGAFF; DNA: TGTGCCAGCAGCTTAGATCCACAGCGGCGGGGAGCTTTCTTT
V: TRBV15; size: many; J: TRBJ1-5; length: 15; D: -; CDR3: CATSRGGAETSTQHF; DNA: TGTGCCACCAGCAGAGGGGGGGCGGAAACTTCGACCCAGCATTTT
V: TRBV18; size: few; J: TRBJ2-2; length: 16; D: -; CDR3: CASSPTNRGNTGELFF; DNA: TGTGCCAGCTCACCCACTAATCGGGGGAACACCGGGGAGCTGTTTTTT
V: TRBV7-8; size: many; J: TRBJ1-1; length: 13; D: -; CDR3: CASSSAANTEAFF; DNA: TGTGCCAGCAGCTCGGCGGCGAACACTGAAGCTTTCTTT
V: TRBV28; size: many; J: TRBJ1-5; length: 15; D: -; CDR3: CASSLDVQGYQPQHF; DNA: TGTGCCAGCAGTTTAGATGTACAGGGCTATCAGCCCCAGCATTTT
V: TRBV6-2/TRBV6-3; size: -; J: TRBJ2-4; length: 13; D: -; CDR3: CASSYPTGGIQYF; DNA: TGTGCCAGCAGTTACCCGACCGGGGGCATTCAGTACTTC
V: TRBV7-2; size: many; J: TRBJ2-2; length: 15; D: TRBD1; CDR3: CASSRDRLLSGGLFF; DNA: TGTGCCAGCAGCCGGGACAGACTCCTTTCTGGGGGGCTGTTTTTT